Listed below are T cell receptor beta chains from one sample, sequenced in a study of shared clonotypes between healthy human individuals. Profiled with immunoSEQ multiplex PCR; TCRdb holds only in-frame clones, not every one. This table holds about 670,000 clones, about two thirds found once. The sequenced sample was memory CD4+ T cells sorted from blood. The receptors here all came from a woman between 25 and 40 years old in good health. Each CDR3 is given without its conserved first and last residue.

J gene | V gene | CDR3 protein
TRBJ2-1 | TRBV4-1 | ASSQEGGFSSYNEQF
TRBJ2-2 | TRBV21-1 | ASSKVRTGNTGELF
TRBJ2-1 | TRBV7-8 | ASSLKGVGAGSEQF
. | TRBV10-2 | ASSVSYGAYEQY
TRBJ2-1 | TRBV7-9 | ASSLDRGYDEQF
TRBJ1-4 | TRBV2 | ASRQGPTNEKLF
TRBJ2-1 | TRBV27 | ASSRAGSHNEQF
TRBJ2-2 | TRBV5-1 | ASSSGPGLNANTGELF
TRBJ2-1 | TRBV29-1 | SVEDRRGLEQF
TRBJ1-5 | TRBV2 | ASSANRGQPQH
TRBJ2-5 | TRBV28 | ASSLYAYQETQY
TRBJ1-2 | TRBV5-6 | ASSGPGTGNYGYT
TRBJ2-2 | TRBV5-1 | ASSLVGGTGELF
TRBJ2-3 | TRBV5-1 | ASSIGTGTDTQY
TRBJ2-7 | TRBV28 | ASSLTGTGFYEQY
TRBJ2-5 | TRBV19 | ASSILPAGGLTETQY
TRBJ2-1 | TRBV5-6 | ASSGGLAGLYNEQF
TRBJ2-5 | TRBV11-1 | ASSLNGYQETQY
TRBJ1-3 | TRBV5-4 | ASSKDGSGGNTIY
TRBJ1-2 | TRBV19 | ASSMGIYGYT
TRBJ2-7 | TRBV9 | ASSVGFGNPYEQY
TRBJ2-7 | TRBV6-6 | ASRGPDRGSYEQY
TRBJ1-2 | TRBV5-4 | ASSPQGVSSGYT
TRBJ2-5 | TRBV15 | ATSREGTGERTQY
TRBJ2-7 | TRBV11-2 | ASSLQRDSYEQY
TRBJ1-1 | TRBV11-2 | ASSPGGTGNTEAF
TRBJ1-3 | TRBV2 | ASRRSSGNTIY
TRBJ1-3 | TRBV6-5 | ASSYSERFSGNTIY
TRBJ2-3 | TRBV29-1 | SVGKDASGDTQY
TRBJ1-1 | TRBV5-1 | ASSTGEGAYTEAF
TRBJ2-6 | TRBV6-5 | ASSLVFTGANVLT
TRBJ2-1 | TRBV7-2 | ASSKNALTVNEQF
TRBJ2-7 | TRBV16 | ASSRGQGSEQY
TRBJ1-1 | TRBV27 | ASSSRMNTEAF
TRBJ2-5 | TRBV4-2 | ASSQELGEGPQETQY
TRBJ1-1 | TRBV7-2 | ASGGQQNTEAF
TRBJ2-2 | TRBV7-9 | ASSLARDRVVTGELF
TRBJ2-3 | TRBV25-1 | ASSDSQGLADTDTQY
TRBJ1-2 | TRBV28 | ASTEQGARGYT
TRBJ1-2 | TRBV2 | ASTPPRGEGLDGYT
TRBJ2-3 | TRBV5-1 | ASSLASARDTQY
TRBJ2-7 | TRBV11-2 | ASSLAGTSGVYEQY
TRBJ1-2 | TRBV7-9 | ASSPGQGIDYGYT
TRBJ2-2 | TRBV7-8 | ASSPRTLTGELF
TRBJ1-2 | TRBV28 | ASNLPGGRGGYT
TRBJ2-1 | TRBV11-1 | ASSDTGYPYNEQF